Presented here are 27 T cell receptor beta chains from one specimen sequenced in a study of cytomegalovirus exposure and HLA in healthy donors. With 60 Vbeta and 13 Jbeta primers, the PCR was carried out. The protocol was immunoSEQ multiplex PCR, while the TCRdb copy is restricted to in-frame clones and leaves out a portion. Of roughly 160,000 clones listed, more than 60% were seen once; the top ten hold around 3%. The specimen was PBMCs. Source of these receptors: a woman in her forties or fifties in good health and CMV-seropositive.

In this sample, this clone turned up once. V and J are TRBV5-1 and TRBJ2-1, with 8 bases matching TRBD2. From germline, CDR1 is SGHRS and CDR2 YFSETQ. The V gene end was trimmed by 7 bases and the J gene end by 4 bases; junction bases not matched to a gene: 7. The CDR3 is 14 amino acids. This chain's CDR3 is CASGMGLGYNEQFF. The CDR3 region has the DNA TGCGCCAGCGGTATGGGACTAGGGTACAATGAGCAGTTCTTC.

This clone was found a few times. The genes are TRBV2 and TRBJ1-1, with unresolved D. Between the trimmed V and J ends, which lost 7 bases and 2 bases, there was a span of 8 bases. Germline CDR1 is SNHLY and CDR2 is FYNNEI. The CDR3 is 12 amino acids. The CDR3 DNA follows: TGTGCCAGCAATTTGAGAAACACTGAAGCTTTCTTT. Its translation: CASNLRNTEAFF.

This rearrangement joins TRBV29-1 to TRBJ2-1; 14 bases agree with TRBD2. The ends lost 2 bases at V and 5 bases at J; junction bases unmatched: 2. Germline V gene lookup returns CDR1 SQVTM and CDR2 ANQGSEA. The CDR3 is 15 amino acids. The CDR3: CSVELGLAGDNEQFF. CDR3 nucleotides: TGCAGCGTTGAATTGGGACTAGCGGGGGACAATGAGCAGTTCTTC.

Here the CDR3 DNA reads TGTGCCAGCAGCCCAGCGGGCATCAGCTACGAGCAGTACTTC. As protein: CASSPAGISYEQYF. The V and J genes are TRBV11-2 and TRBJ2-7; tentatively, D is TRBD2 (6 bases). The CDR3 is 14 residues long. The ends were cut back, 5 bases at V and 3 bases at J, with 14 bases in the middle. Germline V gene sequence: CDR1 SGHAT, CDR2 FQNNGV.

This clone has only one observation. V is TRBV19 and J is TRBJ2-7, with 8 bases matching TRBD1. CDR3 length equals 16 residues. Losses at the gene ends were 5 bases for V and 3 bases for J; bases not matched to a gene: 12. Germline CDR1 and CDR2: LNHDA and SQIVND (reference sequence). CDR3 in DNA: TGTGCCAGTAGTTCCGCTCCGGGACAGGTAAGCTACGAGCAGTACTTC. Amino acid sequence: CASSSAPGQVSYEQYF.

This chain uses TRBV30 with TRBJ1-1; D might be TRBD1 (5 bases). V lost 4 bases to trimming and J lost 4 bases, with 16 bases between them. Germline CDR1 GTSNPN, CDR2 SVGIG (reference sequence). The CDR3 consists of 14 residues. The CDR3 is CAWNPGPRGTEAFF. CDR3 coding DNA: TGTGCCTGGAATCCGGGGCCGCGGGGCACTGAAGCTTTCTTT.

The chain has TRBV7-8 and TRBJ1-4; maybe TRBD1 (6 bases). The CDR3 is 14 amino acids. Trimming removed 4 bases at V and 7 bases at J, with 13 bases between. Germline-derived CDR1 and CDR2 are SGHVS and FQNEAQ. CDR3: CASSSTGLSEKLFF. The CDR3 nucleotides are TGTGCCAGCAGCTCCACAGGGTTGAGTGAAAAACTGTTTTTT.

The chain employs TRBV19 and TRBJ1-2; TRBD1 might be the D (5 bases). Germline CDR1 LNHDA, CDR2 SQIVND (reference sequence). The CDR3 has 11 amino acids. V lost 3 bases and J 8 bases, leaving 7 bases between the germline ends. The CDR3 loop is CASSMGRGYTF. CDR3 bases: TGTGCCAGTAGTATGGGGCGCGGCTACACCTTC.

The chain links TRBV7-2 to TRBJ2-2; the match to TRBD2 covers 15 bases. The germline V gene has CDR1 SGHTA and CDR2 FQGNSA. The CDR3 is 19 amino acids. V lost 3 bases and J lost 3; bases outside the gene matches: 8. The CDR3 DNA follows: TGTGCCAGCAGCTTCCGGACTAGCGGGGGGGCCCCGTACACCGGGGAGCTGTTTTTT. Protein: CASSFRTSGGAPYTGELFF.

Regarding this clone: This sample also contains other DNA sequences that code for the same CDR3. The chain has TRBV28 and TRBJ1-5; TRBD1 matches 8 bases. Trimming at V came to 5 bases and at J to 2 bases, leaving 5 bases not matched to a gene. The CDR3 contains 15 residues. Germline CDR1 MDHEN, CDR2 SYDVKM. CDR3 DNA: TGTGCCAGCAGTCCAGGACAGGGAGGCAATCAGCCCCAGCATTTT. It yields the protein CASSPGQGGNQPQHF. The full variable domain, in which reference TRBV28 and TRBJ1-5 provide the parts outside the CDR3, is DVKVTQSSRYLVKRTGEKVFLECVQDMDHENMFWYRQDPGLGLRLIYFSYDVKMKEKGDIPEGYSVSREKKERFSLILESASTNQTSMYLCASSPGQGGNQPQHFGDGTRLSIL.

This clone was counted between two and nine times. V gene TRBV5-5 combines with J gene TRBJ2-7; D remains ambiguous. V was pared by 2 bases and J by 0 bases, with 9 bases between. The CDR3 length is 14 residues. Germline loops: CDR1 SGHKS, CDR2 YYEKEE (reference sequence). CDR3 coding DNA: TGTGCCAGCAGCTTACAACAGCACTCCTACGAGCAGTACTTC. Protein: CASSLQQHSYEQYF.

The rearrangement uses TRBV2 and TRBJ1-2, with D perhaps matching TRBD1 (6 bases). Germline CDR1 and CDR2: SNHLY and FYNNEI. V lost 1 base and J 0 bases, leaving 12 bases between the germline ends. The CDR3 spans 16 residues. The CDR3 region is CASSEEMGASNYGYTF. DNA of the CDR3: TGTGCCAGCAGTGAAGAGATGGGGGCCTCTAACTATGGCTACACCTTC.

The gene calls are TRBV30 and TRBJ1-5, with unresolved D. CDR1 and CDR2 (germline): GTSNPN, SVGIG (reference sequence). V lost 0 bases to trimming and J lost 7 bases, with 10 bases between them. There are 13 residues in the CDR3. The CDR3 region has the DNA TGTGCCTGGAGTGTCGAGGGATCGCAGCCCCAGCATTTT. It specifies CAWSVEGSQPQHF.

This clone turned up a few times. The V and J genes are TRBV6-6 and TRBJ2-1; D remains ambiguous. The CDR3 consists of 15 residues. Germline-derived CDR1 and CDR2 are MNHNY and SVGAGI (reference sequence). With 0 bases removed from V and 0 bases from J, the gap between germline ends came to 6 bases. CDR3 loop: CASSYSRSSYNEQFF. For the CDR3, the DNA is TGTGCCAGCAGTTACTCGCGGAGCTCCTACAATGAGCAGTTCTTC.

This chain links TRBV5-1 with TRBJ1-1, with 11 bases identical to TRBD1. Unmatched junction bases numbered 7, after V lost 3 bases and J lost 0 bases. Per the germline V gene, CDR1 is SGHRS and CDR2 is YFSETQ. The CDR3 has 17 amino acids. CDR3 DNA sequence: TGCGCCAGCAGCTGGACAGGGGGCAGTCGGGTGAACACTGAAGCTTTCTTT. Encoded protein: CASSWTGGSRVNTEAFF.

This clone was counted only a few times. This rearrangement joins TRBV27 to TRBJ1-6; possible D gene TRBD1, 6 bases. This CDR3 is 13 amino acids long. Germline V gives CDR1 MNHEY, CDR2 SMNVEV (reference sequence). V gave up 4 bases and J gave up 11 bases, with 12 bases separating them. The CDR3 here is CASSSPSGAPLHF. CDR3 DNA sequence: TGTGCCAGCAGTTCCCCATCAGGGGCACCCCTCCACTTT.

Turning to this clone: Other DNA sequences of this sample code for an identical CDR3. V is TRBV11-2 and J is TRBJ2-7; no reliable D call. Trimming removed 1 base at V and 4 bases at J, with 8 bases between. The CDR3 contains 13 residues. Germline CDR1 and CDR2: SGHAT and FQNNGV. CDR3 coding DNA: TGTGCCAGCAGCTTAGCCCACAGTTACGAGCAGTACTTC. The encoded protein is CASSLAHSYEQYF.

The DNA for the CDR3 is TGTGCCAGCAGATACAGCCCCCAGGGGCAGCCCCAGCATTTT. Amino acids: CASRYSPQGQPQHF. This chain connects TRBV27 to TRBJ1-5, with D perhaps matching TRBD1 (6 bases). V shed 6 bases and J shed 7 bases, with 16 bases lying between them. The CDR3 runs 14 residues. CDR1 and CDR2 (germline): MNHEY, SMNVEV (reference sequence).

The V and J genes are TRBV9 and TRBJ1-1; 10 nucleotides line up with TRBD1. There are 18 residues in the CDR3. Germline values: CDR1 SGDLS, CDR2 YYNGEE. V trimming: 4 bases; J trimming: 5 bases; junction bases outside the gene matches: 17. CDR3 bases: TGTGCCAGCAGCCCCAGTCCCGGGACAGGGGTGGGATGGACTGAAGCTTTCTTT. Translating gives CASSPSPGTGVGWTEAFF.

V gene TRBV5-1 combines with J gene TRBJ2-3; possible D gene TRBD2, 6 bases. CDR1 is SGHRS and CDR2 is YFSETQ in the germline V gene. V shed 8 bases and J shed 2 bases, with 21 bases lying between them. The CDR3 consists of 16 residues. CDR3 DNA sequence: TGCGCCAGTTCTTATCGAGGCGGGGCGAACACAGATACGCAGTATTTT. Translation gives CASSYRGGANTDTQYF.

The chain employs TRBV5-4 and TRBJ1-6, with unresolved D. The CDR3 length is 19 residues. Germline CDR1 SGHNT, CDR2 YYREEE (reference sequence). The V gene lost 4 bases and the J gene lost 6 bases, with 26 bases spanning the gap. The CDR3 coding sequence is TGTGCCAGCAGCATCGACCTCGAGGCCCACACCCCCATTAATTCACCCCTCCACTTT. Its protein is CASSIDLEAHTPINSPLHF. The entire variable domain, with the rest obtained from reference TRBV5-4 and TRBJ1-6, is as follows: ETGVTQSPTHLIKTRGQQVTLRCSSQSGHNTVSWYQQALGQGPQFIFQYYREEENGRGNFPPRFSGLQFPNYSSELNVNALELDDSALYLCASSIDLEAHTPINSPLHFGNGTRLTVT.

The chain recombines TRBV5-6 with TRBJ1-1; 9 nucleotides align to TRBD1. Losses at the gene ends were 4 bases for V and 5 bases for J; bases not matched to a gene: 9. The CDR3 consists of 15 residues. The germline V gene has CDR1 SGHDT and CDR2 YYEEEE. CDR3 in DNA: TGTGCCAGCAGCCCGGGACAGGGTAAAAGGACTGAAGCTTTCTTT. Translation: CASSPGQGKRTEAFF.

This chain links TRBV7-6 with TRBJ2-3; D is undetermined. The V gene's germline CDR1 is SGHVS and CDR2 FNYEAQ. Trimming took off 1 base at V and 2 bases at J, with 13 bases between the two ends. The length of the CDR3 is 16 residues. This CDR3 is CASSLVRPSNTDTQYF. Written as DNA, the CDR3 is TGTGCCAGCAGCTTAGTGCGTCCCTCGAACACAGATACGCAGTATTTT.

The chain has TRBV5-8 and TRBJ2-7, with 7 bases matching TRBD1. From germline, CDR1 is SGHTS and CDR2 YDEGEE. This CDR3 comprises 15 residues. With 7 bases clipped from V and 6 bases from J, the junction kept 16 bases outside the gene matches. The DNA of the CDR3 is TGTGCCAGCGCTAGGAGTGAGGGGGCCACGAGCGAGCAGTACTTC. Its protein is CASARSEGATSEQYF.

The chain uses TRBV4-3 and TRBJ2-5; 12 bases map to TRBD2. Germline V gene sequence: CDR1 LGHNA, CDR2 YSLEER. V lost 1 base, J lost 5 bases, and 2 bases stayed unmatched. The CDR3 is made up of 15 amino acids. The CDR3, as DNA: TGCGCCAGCAGCCAAGTTACTAGCGGGGGGGAGACCCAGTACTTC. It translates to CASSQVTSGGETQYF.

V usage is TRBV19 and J usage is TRBJ2-2; a possible D gene is TRBD1 (6 bases). The CDR3 consists of 15 residues. Germline CDR1 LNHDA, CDR2 SQIVND (reference sequence). The V end lost 7 bases, the J end lost 0 bases, and 12 bases lay between the germline ends. This chain's CDR3 is CASIVGASNTGELFF. DNA of the CDR3: TGTGCCAGTATAGTGGGGGCTTCGAACACCGGGGAGCTGTTTTTT.

The chain joins TRBV5-4 to TRBJ2-7; TRBD1 matches 7 bases. This CDR3 comprises 13 residues. V was clipped by 6 bases and J by 0 bases; unmatched bases: 3. CDR1 and CDR2 (germline): SGHNT, YYREEE (reference sequence). As DNA, the CDR3 is TGTGCCAGCACCAGGGGGAGCTCCTACGAGCAGTACTTC. Translating gives CASTRGSSYEQYF.